This T cell receptor (beta chain) was captured by sequencing in a study of blood T cell repertoires in COVID-19. As for the study in general: Italy, Spain and the United States were the sources of the convalescent and acute COVID-19 samples.

The assay was immunoSEQ multiplex PCR, and TCRdb's table has in-frame clones only and misses some. The sample lists 150,000 to 200,000 clones; 80% to 85% were seen once. V lost 0 bases and J lost 3, with 27 bases in between. Germline V gene sequence: CDR1 LNHNV, CDR2 YYDKDF (reference sequence). The CDR3 runs 21 residues. The genes are TRBV15 and TRBJ1-3; D might be TRBD1 (6 bases). Sequenced: peripheral blood. This clonotype was obtained from a human donor with acute or convalescent COVID-19. The donor label of this sample is uncertain. The CDR3 sequence: CATSRDRARGGAVEFGNTIYF. In nucleotides, the CDR3 is TGTGCCACCAGCAGAGATCGGGCCAGGGGAGGGGCAGTGGAATTTGGAAACACCATATATTTT.